The rows below give T cell receptor beta chains drawn from one sample of a study of cytomegalovirus exposure and HLA in healthy donors. TCRdb's copy holds only in-frame clones and misses some; the assay was immunoSEQ multiplex PCR. The repertoire holds 35,000 to 45,000 clones, under 60% seen once, with 5.5% to 7% in the top ten. Sequenced sample: PBMCs. These receptors were collected from a man between 60 and 75 years old in good health and CMV-seronegative. Both conserved end residues are part of each CDR3. D genes are given only for firm matches. For some rows the clone size is stated as once, few or many, or as a class when expanded; others skip it.

TRBV4-1	TRBD2	few	TRBJ2-7	CASSPTSGDIYEQYF	TGCGCCAGCAGCCCGACTAGCGGAGACATCTACGAGCAGTACTTC
TRBV13	.	few	TRBJ2-7	CASSLTGTYEQYF	TGTGCCAGCAGCTTAACAGGAACCTACGAGCAGTACTTC
TRBV19	.	.	TRBJ2-1	CASSPGTNNEQFF	TGTGCCAGTAGTCCCGGGACAAACAATGAGCAGTTCTTC
TRBV7-2	TRBD1	.	TRBJ2-5	CASSSSGTDWETQYF	TGTGCCAGCAGCTCCTCCGGGACAGATTGGGAGACCCAGTACTTC
TRBV7-2	.	.	TRBJ1-5	CASSSSSWNQPQHF	TGTGCCAGCAGCTCCAGTTCCTGGAATCAGCCCCAGCATTTT
TRBV20-1	.	.	TRBJ2-5	CSQTPEETQYF	TGCAGCCAGACTCCTGAAGAGACCCAGTACTTC
TRBV7-2	.	.	TRBJ1-2	CASSPSGYGYTF	TGTGCCAGCAGTCCGTCCGGCTATGGCTACACCTTC
TRBV7-7	.	few	TRBJ2-1	CASSLEGSSSYNEQFF	TGTGCCAGCAGCTTAGAGGGGTCGAGCTCCTACAATGAGCAGTTCTTC
TRBV6-1	TRBD1	.	TRBJ1-5	CASTGGYSNQPQHF	TGTGCCAGCACAGGGGGCTATAGCAATCAGCCCCAGCATTTT
TRBV5-6	TRBD1	.	TRBJ2-5	CASSGRTGPETQYF	TGTGCCAGCAGCGGACGGACAGGGCCGGAGACCCAGTACTTC
TRBV11-2	TRBD2	once	TRBJ2-1	CASSSLAGLGEQFF	TGTGCCAGCAGCTCACTAGCGGGTTTGGGTGAGCAGTTCTTC
TRBV18	TRBD1	.	TRBJ1-5	CASSLGTAANNQPQHF	TGTGCCAGCTCTCTCGGGACAGCAGCTAACAATCAGCCCCAGCATTTT
TRBV6-1	.	.	TRBJ2-7	CASSRQATYEQYF	TGTGCCAGCAGTAGACAGGCGACCTACGAGCAGTACTTC
TRBV5-1	.	.	TRBJ1-5	CASSLWGSGGLHQPQHF	TGCGCCAGCAGCTTGTGGGGCAGCGGGGGGCTGCATCAGCCCCAGCATTTT
TRBV29-1	.	.	TRBJ1-4	CSVWDPAGNEKLFF	TGCAGCGTTTGGGATCCCGCGGGGAATGAAAAACTGTTTTTT
TRBV5-1	.	few	TRBJ1-1	CASSLAQGEAFF	TGCGCCAGCAGCTTGGCACAGGGAGAAGCTTTCTTT
TRBV19	.	.	TRBJ2-1	CASSLILNPEQFF	TGTGCCAGTAGCCTAATTCTTAACCCGGAGCAGTTCTTC
TRBV7-9	.	.	TRBJ1-1	CASSLAARGTEAFF	TGTGCCAGCAGCTTAGCAGCCCGGGGGACTGAAGCTTTCTTT